This T cell receptor (beta chain) stems from a study of blood T cell repertoires in COVID-19. Overall study: Samples of COVID-19 (acute and convalescent) were obtained from the United States, Italy and Spain. T cells, B-cell-depleted T cells, or PBMCs provided the cDNA or gDNA that served as material.

The CDR3 length is 15 residues. The V end lost 0 bases, the J end lost 1 base, and 9 bases lay between the germline ends. Germline CDR1 reads MNHEY; CDR2 reads SVGAGI. Per the study methods: Using reference gene primer amplification, nucleated cell counts were estimated. The protocol was immunoSEQ multiplex PCR, while the TCRdb copy is restricted to in-frame clones and leaves out a portion. Clone size and the V and J calls come from that table; the DNA yielded D and trimming. The sample consists of roughly 360,000 clones, 70% to 85% of them appearing once. The sequenced material came from peripheral blood. The sequence came from a human donor with acute or convalescent COVID-19. The donor label of this sample is uncertain. V and J are TRBV6-5 and TRBJ1-1, with D unresolved. The CDR3 nucleotides read TGTGCCAGCAGTTACTCGAGGCCCGGGAACACTGAAGCTTTCTTT. It is translated as CASSYSRPGNTEAFF.